Below, one T cell receptor beta chain is given with its context. Original processing notes: Amplification of reference gene primers was used by the study to estimate nucleated cell counts. The method was immunoSEQ multiplex PCR; TCRdb's version includes in-frame clones alone and lacks a portion of them. V and J calls and clone size are given by that table; D and trimming were obtained from the DNA. Of about 150,000 clones listed, around 87% are singletons. This specimen belongs to a study of blood T cell repertoires in COVID-19. Study background: COVID-19 samples from acute and convalescent phases originated in the United States, Italy and Spain.

The sequence was collected from a man over 45 who had recovered from COVID-19. The sequenced material came from peripheral blood.

CDR3 DNA sequence: TGTGCCAGCCACAGGGGACACTATGGCTACACCTTC. It codes for CASHRGHYGYTF. This sequence joins TRBV5-8 and TRBJ1-2; TRBD1 agrees at 7 bases. Germline lookup yields CDR1 SGHTS and CDR2 YDEGEE. The V gene end was trimmed by 7 bases and the J gene end by 3 bases; junction bases not matched to a gene: 3. The CDR3 covers 12 residues.